The 12 T cell receptor beta chains given below trace back to one sample, sequenced in a study of CXCR3-negative and CXCR3-positive naive CD8 T cells. In preparing the TRB cDNA libraries, 5' RACE with UMI labels was used. TCRdb re-called the 5' RACE reads; one entry per CDR3 protein, DNA not given. The sample has 75,000 or so distinct CDR3 sequences. The specimen was naive CXCR3- CD8+ T cells from blood. Sample subset: CD45RO-CCR7+CD27+CD95- naive CD8+ T cells lacking CXCR3 (TNR3-). The receptors were sampled from a human donor in good health. Some clones in this sample may be carry-over from other donors' samples.

The chain carries TRBV29-1 and TRBJ2-1; checking the TCRdb D call of TRBD1 is not possible without DNA. Looked up from germline, CDR1 is SQVTM and CDR2 is ANQGSEA. This CDR3 is 13 amino acids long. CDR3 loop: CSAGTERDNEQFF.

The CDR3 loop is CASSVSTDTEAFF. The chain combines TRBV12-3 or TRBV12-4 with TRBJ1-1. The CDR3 has 13 amino acids.

This chain links TRBV7-9 with TRBJ2-2; TCRdb returns TRBD2, unconfirmable since there is no DNA. This CDR3 has 16 amino acids. Germline V gene sequence: CDR1 SEHNR, CDR2 FQNEAQ (reference sequence). This CDR3 reads CASSLVIAANTGELFF.

The genes are TRBV7-9 and TRBJ2-5; TCRdb picks TRBD1, but there is no DNA to check that call. This CDR3 contains 15 residues. CDR1 SEHNR and CDR2 FQNEAQ come from the germline V gene (reference sequence). CDR3: CASSSPGRAQETQYF.

CDR3 in amino acids: CASTKSSGWETQYF. J is TRBJ2-5 and V is TRBV28; TCRdb's D gene call, TRBD2, goes unchecked for lack of DNA. This CDR3 is 14 amino acids long. CDR1 MDHEN and CDR2 SYDVKM come from the germline V gene.

V and J are TRBV28 and TRBJ2-7. Per germline, CDR1 MDHEN and CDR2 SYDVKM. CDR3 size: 13 residues. CDR3 loop: CASSLGGGYEQYF.

V and J are TRBV29-1 and TRBJ2-3. This CDR3 is built from 12 residues. CDR1 is SQVTM, CDR2 ANQGSEA, per germline. The CDR3 sequence is CSVGAFTDTQYF.

V gene TRBV5-4 combines with J gene TRBJ2-1; TCRdb's D gene call, TRBD1, goes unchecked for lack of DNA. CDR1 is SGHNT and CDR2 is YYREEE in the germline V gene (reference sequence). The CDR3 sequence is 12 residues long. CDR3 loop: CASSQGVHEQFF.

The rearrangement links TRBV29-1 to TRBJ1-3. The CDR3 runs to 14 residues. The germline CDR1 and CDR2 sequences are SQVTM and ANQGSEA. This CDR3 reads CSAEDSGFLNTIYF.

This chain uses TRBV7-8 with TRBJ2-1; TCRdb names TRBD2, which stays unverified in the absence of DNA. Germline V gene lookup returns CDR1 SGHVS and CDR2 FQNEAQ. The CDR3 covers 14 residues. The CDR3: CASSFRRELNEQFF.

V and J are TRBV29-1 and TRBJ1-1. The CDR3 is 12 amino acids. CDR1 SQVTM and CDR2 ANQGSEA come from the germline V gene. This CDR3 reads CSVDQKNTEAFF. Full variable domain (missing parts from reference TRBV29-1 and TRBJ1-1): SAVISQKPSRDICQRGTSLTIQCQVDSQVTMMFWYRQQPGQSLTLIATANQGSEATYESGFVIDKFPISRPNLTFSTLTVSNMSPEDSSIYLCSVDQKNTEAFFGQGTRLTVV.

The chain uses TRBV19 and TRBJ2-2; lacking DNA, the TRBD1 call made by TCRdb goes unchecked. Germline V lookup: CDR1 LNHDA, CDR2 SQIVND (reference sequence). The CDR3 extends over 17 amino acids. The CDR3 sequence is CASSIERTGPYTGELFF.